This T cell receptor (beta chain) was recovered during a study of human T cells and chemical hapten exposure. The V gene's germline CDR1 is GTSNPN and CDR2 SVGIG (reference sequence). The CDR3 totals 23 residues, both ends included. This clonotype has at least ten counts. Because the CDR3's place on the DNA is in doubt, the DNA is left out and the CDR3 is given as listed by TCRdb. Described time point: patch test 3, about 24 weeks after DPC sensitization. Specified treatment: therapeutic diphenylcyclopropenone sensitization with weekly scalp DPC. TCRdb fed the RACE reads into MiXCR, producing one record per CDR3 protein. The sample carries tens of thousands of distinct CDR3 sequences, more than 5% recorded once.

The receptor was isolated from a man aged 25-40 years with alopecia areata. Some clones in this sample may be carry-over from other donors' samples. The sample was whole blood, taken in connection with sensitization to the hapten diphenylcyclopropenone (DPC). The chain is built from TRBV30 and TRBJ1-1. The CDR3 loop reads CAWSMLEGNTEAFFGQGNTEAFF.